Listed here are 12 T cell receptor beta chains from one sample, sequenced in a study of T cells in tumors after PD-1 blockade. Some clones are missing from TCRdb's copy, which holds only in-frame ones; the method was immunoSEQ multiplex PCR. This sample has about 5,800 clones, with 65% to 80% found just once. The specimen was tumor tissue, collected before anti-PD-1 treatment. These receptors came from a human donor with basal cell carcinoma.

The chain carries TRBV6-5 and TRBJ2-5; 11 bases align to TRBD2. Germline V CDR1 and CDR2: MNHEY, SVGAGI. The V segment lost 7 bases and the J segment 5 bases; nucleotides outside the gene matches: 9. The CDR3 runs 15 residues. In nucleotides, the CDR3 is TGTGCCAGCACCCTGACTAGCGGGGAGGCGGAGACCCAGTACTTC. This codes for CASTLTSGEAETQYF.

The chain employs TRBV5-6 and TRBJ1-6; 7 bases are a match to TRBD1. V lost 3 bases to trimming and J lost 10 bases; unmatched junction nucleotides: 4. This CDR3 region has 13 residues. Looked up from germline, CDR1 is SGHDT and CDR2 is YYEEEE. The CDR3 loop reads CASSSGQESPLHF. DNA of the CDR3: TGTGCCAGCAGCTCAGGACAGGAGTCACCCCTCCACTTT.

The rearrangement joins TRBV9 to TRBJ1-2, with 9 bases lining up with TRBD1. CDR3 length: 15 amino acids. V lost 4 bases and J lost 4; bases outside the gene matches: 8. Germline V CDR1 and CDR2: SGDLS, YYNGEE. This CDR3 reads CASSPGDRVSYGYTF. CDR3 DNA sequence: TGTGCCAGCAGCCCGGGGGACAGGGTATCCTATGGCTACACCTTC.

The chain combines TRBV30 with TRBJ1-1; the D is unclear. The germline V gene encodes CDR1 GTSNPN and CDR2 SVGIG (reference sequence). The CDR3 is 15 residues long. V lost 3 bases and J 3 bases, leaving 17 bases between the germline ends. CDR3 in amino acids: CAWRDDIWWDTEAFF. The CDR3, as DNA: TGTGCCTGGAGGGATGACATTTGGTGGGACACTGAAGCTTTCTTT.

The chain is built from TRBV2 and TRBJ2-1, with TRBD2 as a possible D gene (5 bases). Between the trimmed V and J ends, which lost 6 bases and 9 bases, there was a span of 12 bases. CDR3 size: 12 residues. The germline V gene encodes CDR1 SNHLY and CDR2 FYNNEI. In DNA, the CDR3 is TGTGCCAGCAGACAACTAGTGGCTGAGCAGTTCTTC. This translates into CASRQLVAEQFF.

The CDR3 region is CASSWDRVRSEQYF. The CDR3 DNA sequence: TGTGCCAGCAGTTGGGACAGGGTACGAAGCGAGCAGTACTTC. The chain employs TRBV6-5 and TRBJ2-7; 9 bases fit TRBD1. Unmatched junction bases numbered 7, after V lost 4 bases and J lost 6 bases. CDR3 length equals 14 residues. From germline, CDR1 is MNHEY and CDR2 SVGAGI.

This chain uses TRBV19 with TRBJ1-2; D gene unclear. Trimming took off 3 bases at V and 0 bases at J, with 17 bases between the two ends. The CDR3 is 17 amino acids. Looked up from germline, CDR1 is LNHDA and CDR2 is SQIVND (reference sequence). The CDR3 region is CASSIPHQSGANYGYTF. The DNA for the CDR3 is TGTGCCAGTAGTATCCCGCATCAGTCAGGAGCTAACTATGGCTACACCTTC.

The V and J genes are TRBV7-9 and TRBJ2-3; 9 positions match TRBD2. CDR3 length: 17 amino acids. Germline trimming cut 3 bases from V and 5 bases from J; bases unmatched to any gene: 12. The germline CDR1 and CDR2 sequences are SEHNR and FQNEAQ (reference sequence). CDR3 region: CASSLGAAGGLQDTQYF. CDR3 sequence (DNA): TGTGCCAGCAGCTTGGGGGCGGCGGGGGGGTTACAAGATACGCAGTATTTT.

The V gene is TRBV14, the J gene TRBJ1-1; D is possibly TRBD1 (6 bases). Germline V CDR1 and CDR2: SGHDN, FVKESK. Deletions cut 4 bases from V and 4 bases from J, with 13 bases between. There are 14 residues in the CDR3. CDR3 protein: CASSPSLTGTEAFF. The CDR3 region has the DNA TGTGCCAGCAGCCCCAGCCTGACAGGCACTGAAGCTTTCTTT.

The sample holds a few counts of this clone. V gene TRBV7-3 combines with J gene TRBJ2-3, with D tentatively TRBD1 or TRBD2 (5 bases each). The CDR3 length is 18 residues. The germline V and J ends were trimmed by 5 bases and 0 bases, with 21 bases remaining between them. Germline-derived CDR1 and CDR2 are SGHTA and FQGTGA. CDR3 amino acids: CASSVSGTSFSSTDTQYF. The CDR3 region has the DNA TGTGCCAGCAGCGTCTCAGGGACCAGTTTCTCTAGCACAGATACGCAGTATTTT.

The rearrangement joins TRBV6-6 to TRBJ2-1; 12 bases match TRBD2. This CDR3 spans 17 amino acids. V shed 5 bases, J shed 4 bases, and the junction held 9 bases outside the gene matches. The germline gives CDR1 MNHNY, CDR2 SVGAGI (reference sequence). This CDR3 is CASSPLGTSGLYNEQFF. The CDR3 DNA reads TGTGCCAGCAGTCCGTTGGGGACTAGCGGGCTTTACAATGAGCAGTTCTTC.

This chain connects TRBV19 to TRBJ1-2; maybe TRBD1 (5 bases). There are 17 residues in the CDR3. Germline values: CDR1 LNHDA, CDR2 SQIVND (reference sequence). Trimming cost V 5 bases and J 1 base, with 20 bases left between them. The DNA for the CDR3 is TGTGCCAGTAGTCGGAGAGACAGTGGAGGTAGTAACTATGGCTACACCTTC. Encoded protein: CASSRRDSGGSNYGYTF.